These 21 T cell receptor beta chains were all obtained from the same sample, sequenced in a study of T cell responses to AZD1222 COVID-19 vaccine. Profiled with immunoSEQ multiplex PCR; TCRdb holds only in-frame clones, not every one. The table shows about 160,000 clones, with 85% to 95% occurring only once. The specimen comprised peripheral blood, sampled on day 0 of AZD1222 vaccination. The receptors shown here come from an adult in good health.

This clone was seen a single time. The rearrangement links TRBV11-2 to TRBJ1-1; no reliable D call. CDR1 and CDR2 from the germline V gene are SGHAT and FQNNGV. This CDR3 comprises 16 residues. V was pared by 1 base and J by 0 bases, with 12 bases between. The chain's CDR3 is CASSLGGGELNTEAFF. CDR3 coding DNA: TGTGCCAGCAGCTTAGGGGGTGGGGAGCTGAACACTGAAGCTTTCTTT.

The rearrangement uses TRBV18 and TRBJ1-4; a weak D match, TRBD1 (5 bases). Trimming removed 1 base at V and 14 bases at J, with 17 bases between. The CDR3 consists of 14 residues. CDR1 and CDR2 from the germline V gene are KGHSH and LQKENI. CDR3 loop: CASSPRGAGEGLFF. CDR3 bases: TGTGCCAGCTCACCACGTGGGGCCGGAGAGGGGCTGTTTTTT.

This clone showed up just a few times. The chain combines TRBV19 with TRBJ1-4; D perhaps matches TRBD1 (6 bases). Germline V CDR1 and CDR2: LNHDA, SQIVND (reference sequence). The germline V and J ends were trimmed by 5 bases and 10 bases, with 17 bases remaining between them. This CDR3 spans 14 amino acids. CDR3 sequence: CASSLGQFLGKLFF. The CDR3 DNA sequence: TGTGCCAGTAGTTTAGGACAGTTTCTAGGAAAACTGTTTTTT.

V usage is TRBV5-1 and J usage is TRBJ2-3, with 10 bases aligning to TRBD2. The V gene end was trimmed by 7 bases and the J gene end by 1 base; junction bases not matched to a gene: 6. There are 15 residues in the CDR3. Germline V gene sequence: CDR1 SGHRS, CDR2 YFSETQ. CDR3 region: CASFITSGGTDTQYF. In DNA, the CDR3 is TGCGCCAGCTTCATCACTAGCGGGGGCACAGATACGCAGTATTTT.

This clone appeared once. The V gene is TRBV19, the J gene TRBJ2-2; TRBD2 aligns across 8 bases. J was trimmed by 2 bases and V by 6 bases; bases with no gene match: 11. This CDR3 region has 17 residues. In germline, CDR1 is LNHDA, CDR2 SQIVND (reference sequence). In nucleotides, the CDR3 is TGTGCCAGTAGGCCCACCGGGACTAGATCTAACACCGGGGAGCTGTTTTTT. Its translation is CASRPTGTRSNTGELFF. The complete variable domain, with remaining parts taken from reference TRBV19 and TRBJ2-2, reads DGGITQSPKYLFRKEGQNVTLSCEQNLNHDAMYWYRQDPGQGLRLIYYSQIVNDFQKGDIAEGYSVSREKKESFPLTVTSAQKNPTAFYLCASRPTGTRSNTGELFFGEGSRLTVL.

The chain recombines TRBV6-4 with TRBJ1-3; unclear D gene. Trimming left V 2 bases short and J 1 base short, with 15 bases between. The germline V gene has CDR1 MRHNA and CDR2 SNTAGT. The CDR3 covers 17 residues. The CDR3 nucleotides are TGTGCCAGCAGTGACGTCCCAGGCTGGATATCTGGAAACACCATATATTTT. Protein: CASSDVPGWISGNTIYF.

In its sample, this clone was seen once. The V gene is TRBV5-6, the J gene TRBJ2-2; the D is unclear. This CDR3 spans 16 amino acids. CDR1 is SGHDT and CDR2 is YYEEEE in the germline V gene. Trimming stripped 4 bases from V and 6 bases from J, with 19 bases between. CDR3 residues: CASSRLGQALPGELFF. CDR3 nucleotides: TGTGCCAGCAGCAGATTGGGTCAAGCTCTACCCGGGGAGCTGTTTTTT.

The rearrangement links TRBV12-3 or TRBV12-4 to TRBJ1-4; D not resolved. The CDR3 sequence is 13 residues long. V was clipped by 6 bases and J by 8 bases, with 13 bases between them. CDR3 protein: CASSAGLEEKLFF. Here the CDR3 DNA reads TGTGCCAGCAGCGCTGGCCTGGAAGAAAAACTGTTTTTT.

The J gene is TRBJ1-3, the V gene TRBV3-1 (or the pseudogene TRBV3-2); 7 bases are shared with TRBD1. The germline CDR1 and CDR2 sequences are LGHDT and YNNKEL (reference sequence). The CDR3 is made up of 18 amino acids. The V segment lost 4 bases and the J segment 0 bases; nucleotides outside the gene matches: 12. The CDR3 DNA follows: TGTGCCAGCAGCCCCCTCAAGGGACAGCCGACCTCTGGAAACACCATATATTTT. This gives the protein CASSPLKGQPTSGNTIYF.

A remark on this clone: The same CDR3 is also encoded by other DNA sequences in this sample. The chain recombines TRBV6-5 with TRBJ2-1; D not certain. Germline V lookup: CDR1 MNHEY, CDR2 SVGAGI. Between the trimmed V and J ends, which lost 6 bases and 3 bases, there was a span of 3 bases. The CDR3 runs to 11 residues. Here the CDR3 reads CASSFYNEQFF. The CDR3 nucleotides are TGTGCCAGCAGCTTCTACAATGAGCAGTTCTTC.

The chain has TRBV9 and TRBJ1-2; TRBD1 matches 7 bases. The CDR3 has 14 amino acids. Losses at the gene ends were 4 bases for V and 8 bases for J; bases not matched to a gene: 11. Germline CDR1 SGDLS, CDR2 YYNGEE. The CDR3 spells CASSSQGVGRGYTF. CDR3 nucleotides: TGTGCCAGCAGCTCCCAGGGGGTAGGTCGCGGCTACACCTTC.

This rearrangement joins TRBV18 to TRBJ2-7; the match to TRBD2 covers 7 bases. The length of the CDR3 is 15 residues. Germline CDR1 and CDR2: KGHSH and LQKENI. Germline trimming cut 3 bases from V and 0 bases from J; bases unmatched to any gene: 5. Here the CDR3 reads CASSPGRGDSYEQYF. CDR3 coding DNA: TGTGCCAGCTCACCGGGCCGGGGGGACTCCTACGAGCAGTACTTC.

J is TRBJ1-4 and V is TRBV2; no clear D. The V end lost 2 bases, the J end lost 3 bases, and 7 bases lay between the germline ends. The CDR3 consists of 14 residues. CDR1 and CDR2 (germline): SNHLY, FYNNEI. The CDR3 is CASSELAANEKLFF. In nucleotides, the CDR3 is TGTGCCAGCAGTGAATTAGCAGCTAATGAAAAACTGTTTTTT.

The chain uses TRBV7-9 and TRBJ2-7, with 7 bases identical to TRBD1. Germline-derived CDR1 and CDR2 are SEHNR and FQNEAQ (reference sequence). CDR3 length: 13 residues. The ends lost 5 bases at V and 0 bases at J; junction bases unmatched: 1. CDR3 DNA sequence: TGTGCCAGCAGCGGGGACAGCTCCTACGAGCAGTACTTC. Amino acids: CASSGDSSYEQYF.

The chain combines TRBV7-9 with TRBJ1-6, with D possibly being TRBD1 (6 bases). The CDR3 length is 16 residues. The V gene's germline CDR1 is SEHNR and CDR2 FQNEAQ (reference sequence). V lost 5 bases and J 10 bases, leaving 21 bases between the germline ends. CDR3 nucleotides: TGTGCCAGCAGCACTACCCAACAGGGTATGGGGTCACCCCTCCACTTT. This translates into CASSTTQQGMGSPLHF.

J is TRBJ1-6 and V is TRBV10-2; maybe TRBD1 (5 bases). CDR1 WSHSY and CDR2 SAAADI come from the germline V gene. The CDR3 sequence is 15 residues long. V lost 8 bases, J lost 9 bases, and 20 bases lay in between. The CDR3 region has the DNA TGCGCCAGCGGAAAAGGGGCACCCGAGGGTTCACCCCTCCACTTT. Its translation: CASGKGAPEGSPLHF.

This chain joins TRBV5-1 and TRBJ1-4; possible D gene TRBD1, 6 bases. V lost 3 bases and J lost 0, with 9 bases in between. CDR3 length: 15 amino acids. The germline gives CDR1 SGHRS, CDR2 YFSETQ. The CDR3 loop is CASSYRDSTNEKLFF. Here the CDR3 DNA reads TGCGCCAGCAGCTACAGGGATTCAACTAATGAAAAACTGTTTTTT.

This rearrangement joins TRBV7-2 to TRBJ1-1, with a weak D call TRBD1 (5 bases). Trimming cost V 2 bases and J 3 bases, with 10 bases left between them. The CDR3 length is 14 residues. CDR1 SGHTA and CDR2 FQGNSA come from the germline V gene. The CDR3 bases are TGTGCCAGCAGCTTATACAGAGGGGACACTGAAGCTTTCTTT. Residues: CASSLYRGDTEAFF.

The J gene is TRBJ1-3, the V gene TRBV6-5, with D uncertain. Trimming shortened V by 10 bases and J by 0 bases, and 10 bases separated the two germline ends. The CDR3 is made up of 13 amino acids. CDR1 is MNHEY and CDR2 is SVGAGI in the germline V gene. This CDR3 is CATMPPSGNTIYF. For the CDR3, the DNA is TGTGCCACAATGCCCCCCTCTGGAAACACCATATATTTT.

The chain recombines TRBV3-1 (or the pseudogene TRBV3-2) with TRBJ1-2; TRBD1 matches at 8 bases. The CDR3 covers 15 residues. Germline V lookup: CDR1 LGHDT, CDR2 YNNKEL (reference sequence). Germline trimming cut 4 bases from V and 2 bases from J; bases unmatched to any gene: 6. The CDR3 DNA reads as TGTGCCAGCAGCCTGACAGGGGACCACAACTATGGCTACACCTTC. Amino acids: CASSLTGDHNYGYTF.

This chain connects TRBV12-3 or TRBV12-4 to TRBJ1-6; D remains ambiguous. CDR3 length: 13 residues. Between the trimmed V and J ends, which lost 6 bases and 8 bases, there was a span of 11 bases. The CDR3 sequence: CASRFWGDSPLHF. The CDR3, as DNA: TGTGCCAGCAGGTTTTGGGGTGATTCACCCCTCCACTTT.